A single count supports the clone carrying this TCR beta chain. What it binds is not known. The sample is drawn from a study of cytomegalovirus exposure and HLA in healthy donors. Study findings and constraints: Per published accounts, TCR beta sequences correctly predicted the HLA-A and HLA-B alleles of most subjects.

PCR involved 60 Vbeta and 13 Jbeta primers. Only in-frame clones appear in the TCRdb table, and some are missing; sequencing was by immunoSEQ multiplex PCR. This sample yields 100,000 or so clones, of which 76% are seen a single time; less than 6% belongs to the top ten. Trimming took off 6 bases at V and 1 base at J, with 14 bases between the two ends. Germline-derived CDR1 and CDR2 are SGHTA and FQGTGA. The CDR3 spans 15 residues. The sample taken for sequencing was PBMCs. The J gene is TRBJ2-3, the V gene TRBV7-3; D is perhaps TRBD2 (6 bases). The sequence came from a man aged 25-45 years in good health and CMV-seropositive. DNA of the CDR3: TGTGCCAGCAGTTCGAGCGGGTACCGCACAGATACGCAGTATTTT. Translation: CASSSSGYRTDTQYF.